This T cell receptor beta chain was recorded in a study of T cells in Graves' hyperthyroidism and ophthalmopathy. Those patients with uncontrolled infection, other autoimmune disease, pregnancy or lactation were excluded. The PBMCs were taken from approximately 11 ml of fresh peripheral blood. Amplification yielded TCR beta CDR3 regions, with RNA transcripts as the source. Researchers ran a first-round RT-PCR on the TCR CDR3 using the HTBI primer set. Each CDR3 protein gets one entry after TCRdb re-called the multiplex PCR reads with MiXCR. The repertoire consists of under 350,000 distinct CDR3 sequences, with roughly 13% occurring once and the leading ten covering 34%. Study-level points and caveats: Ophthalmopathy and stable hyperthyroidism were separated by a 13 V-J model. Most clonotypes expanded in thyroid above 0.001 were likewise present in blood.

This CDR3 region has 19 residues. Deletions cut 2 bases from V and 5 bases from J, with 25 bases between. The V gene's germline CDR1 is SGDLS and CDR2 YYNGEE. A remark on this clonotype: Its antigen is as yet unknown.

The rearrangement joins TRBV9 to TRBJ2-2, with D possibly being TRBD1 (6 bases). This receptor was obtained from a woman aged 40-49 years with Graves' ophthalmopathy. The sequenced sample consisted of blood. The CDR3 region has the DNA TGTGCCAGCAGCGTTCTTGCGACGCGCCGGGACACGGGAACCGGGGAGCTGTTTTTT. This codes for CASSVLATRRDTGTGELFF.